The clone carrying this T cell receptor (beta chain) was detected many times. With V trimmed by 4 bases and J by 7 bases, 9 bases remained unmatched. The CDR3 has 15 amino acids. Germline CDR1 and CDR2: SGHTS and YDEGEE. TCRdb redid the calling of the RT-PCR reads with MiXCR, one entry per CDR3 protein. The sample has under 95,000 distinct CDR3 sequences, just under 5% seen once. The data stem from a study of patients and donors after allogeneic stem cell transplantation. Sequenced: blood, either unsorted or a sorted T cell fraction (not recorded which). The V and J genes are TRBV5-8 and TRBJ2-1; 9 bases align to TRBD1. The receptor was derived from a human donor who was either an allogeneic HSCT recipient or a stem cell or donor lymphocyte infusion donor (not recorded which). It is not recorded whose cells these are; they may come from a transplant donor. The CDR3 reads CASSLTGQGGNEQFF. CDR3 sequence (DNA): TGTGCCAGCAGCCTCACGGGACAGGGTGGGAATGAGCAGTTCTTC.